Each of the 32 T cell receptor beta chains below was sequenced from the same sample in a study of OX40 agonist ivuxolimab in advanced cancers. TCRdb's table, derived via immunoSEQ multiplex PCR, lists solely in-frame clones and lacks some. This table has tens of thousands of clones, around 82% appearing once. The material sequenced was CD4+ or CD8+ T cells sorted from blood, taken in a trial of the OX40 agonist ivuxolimab. The receptors derive from an adult with an advanced solid tumor such as melanoma, head and neck, liver or kidney cancer.

The gene calls are TRBV2 and TRBJ2-7; 7 bases line up with TRBD1. V was pared by 8 bases and J by 5 bases, with 3 bases of the junction left unmatched. From germline, CDR1 is SNHLY and CDR2 FYNNEI. The CDR3 spans 11 residues. CDR3 bases: TGTGCCAGCCGACAGGGAAACGAGCAGTACTTC. It encodes CASRQGNEQYF.

V is TRBV21-1 and J is TRBJ1-2. TRBV21-1 is termed a pseudogene. The CDR3 is 14 amino acids. In DNA, the CDR3 is TGTGCCAGCAGCAAGGGACCAATTGACAATGGCTACACCTTC. Protein sequence: CASSKGPIDNGYTF.

The chain carries TRBV5-6 and TRBJ2-3; D is unresolved. V shed 4 bases and J shed 4 bases, with 10 bases lying between them. Germline lookup yields CDR1 SGHDT and CDR2 YYEEEE. CDR3 length: 13 residues. This CDR3 is CASSTGVADTQYF. The CDR3 DNA follows: TGTGCCAGCAGCACCGGCGTTGCAGATACGCAGTATTTT.

This rearrangement joins TRBV7-3 to TRBJ2-1, with 7 bases fitting TRBD1. The CDR3 contains 13 residues. The V and J ends lost 3 bases and 6 bases, in that order; junction bases with no gene match: 2. The germline V gene encodes CDR1 SGHTA and CDR2 FQGTGA. CDR3 nucleotides: TGTGCCAGCAGCTTTGGGACAGCCAATGAGCAGTTCTTC. Amino acid sequence: CASSFGTANEQFF. The full variable domain, completed using reference TRBV7-3 and TRBJ2-1, is GAGVSQTPSNKVTEKGKYVELRCDPISGHTALYWYRQSLGQGPEFLIYFQGTGAADDSGLPNDRFFAVRPEGSVSTLKIQRTERGDSAVYLCASSFGTANEQFFGPGTRLTVL.

The V and J genes are TRBV15 and TRBJ2-2; the D is unclear. This CDR3 comprises 14 residues. The V gene lost 0 bases and the J gene lost 5 bases, with 7 bases spanning the gap. Germline V gene data show CDR1 as LNHNV and CDR2 as YYDKDF (reference sequence). In DNA, the CDR3 is TGTGCCACCAGCAGAGATGTGGGGACCGGGGAGCTGTTTTTT. It specifies CATSRDVGTGELFF.

The J gene is TRBJ2-2, the V gene TRBV5-6; D is ambiguous. Germline CDR1 reads SGHDT; CDR2 reads YYEEEE. CDR3 length: 13 residues. V shed 2 bases and J shed 6 bases, with 8 bases lying between them. Here the CDR3 DNA reads TGTGCCAGCAGCTTAGGTTTTTCCGGGGAGCTGTTTTTT. Its translation is CASSLGFSGELFF.

The chain carries TRBV2 and TRBJ1-4; D remains ambiguous. The V and J ends lost 2 bases and 2 bases respectively, with 6 bases between them. The CDR3 spans 14 residues. Germline V gene lookup returns CDR1 SNHLY and CDR2 FYNNEI. This chain's CDR3 is CASSERETNEKLFF. The DNA of the CDR3 is TGTGCCAGCAGTGAAAGGGAGACTAATGAAAAACTGTTTTTT.

The chain links TRBV28 to TRBJ1-5, with unresolved D. Germline V gene data show CDR1 as MDHEN and CDR2 as SYDVKM. CDR3 size: 18 residues. V gave up 0 bases and J gave up 0 bases, with 15 bases separating them. As DNA, the CDR3 is TGTGCCAGCAGTTTATGGGGCGGCGCTCAGTATAGCAATCAGCCCCAGCATTTT. Encoded protein: CASSLWGGAQYSNQPQHF.

The V and J genes are TRBV19 and TRBJ2-3; D is unresolved. V gave up 3 bases and J gave up 1 base, with 5 bases separating them. Germline V gene sequence: CDR1 LNHDA, CDR2 SQIVND (reference sequence). This CDR3 is 13 amino acids long. Here the CDR3 DNA reads TGTGCCAGTAGTATCGGACGCACAGATACGCAGTATTTT. Amino acids: CASSIGRTDTQYF.

In DNA form, the CDR3 reads TGTGCCAGTAGTAGGGGCCTAGCGGCCTACGAGCAGTACTTC. It specifies CASSRGLAAYEQYF. The genes are TRBV19 and TRBJ2-7; 7 nucleotides agree with TRBD2. Germline V CDR1 and CDR2: LNHDA, SQIVND (reference sequence). This CDR3 has 14 amino acids. The trim removed 4 bases at V and 2 bases at J, leaving 5 bases unmatched.

This clone was seen only a few times. The V and J genes are TRBV27 and TRBJ2-5; no clear D. Germline CDR1 and CDR2: MNHEY and SMNVEV (reference sequence). This CDR3 has 13 amino acids. Trimming shortened V by 7 bases and J by 6 bases, and 15 bases separated the two germline ends. The CDR3 bases are TGTGCCAGCAAGGCAAGTTCGGTAAAGACCCAGTACTTC. Translated, it gives CASKASSVKTQYF.

The gene calls are TRBV27 and TRBJ2-7; 7 bases are shared with TRBD1. J lost 3 bases, V lost 3 bases, and 2 bases had no gene match. Per germline, CDR1 MNHEY and CDR2 SMNVEV (reference sequence). The CDR3 extends over 13 amino acids. CDR3 loop: CASSFRQGYEQYF. The CDR3 nucleotides read TGTGCCAGCAGTTTCCGACAGGGCTACGAGCAGTACTTC.

This chain joins TRBV2 and TRBJ2-3, with unresolved D. Germline V CDR1 and CDR2: SNHLY, FYNNEI. The CDR3 runs 14 residues. Trimming pared 0 bases from V and 3 bases from J, leaving 7 bases between. The chain's CDR3 is CASSEAGRTDTQYF. The CDR3 DNA follows: TGTGCCAGCAGTGAAGCGGGCAGGACAGATACGCAGTATTTT.

This clone ranks as medium-sized (0.01 to 0.1%). The chain recombines TRBV11-2 with TRBJ2-7; TRBD1 matches 9 bases. The trim removed 2 bases at V and 6 bases at J, leaving 20 bases unmatched. Germline V CDR1 and CDR2: SGHAT, FQNNGV. The CDR3 length is 19 residues. CDR3 loop: CASSLYTGQGLVLSSEQYF. CDR3 in DNA: TGTGCCAGCAGCTTATATACCGGACAGGGGTTGGTTTTGTCGTCCGAGCAGTACTTC.

In DNA, the CDR3 is TGTGCCACCAACCGACAGGGAAACCAAGAGACCCAGTACTTC. It specifies CATNRQGNQETQYF. The gene calls are TRBV30 and TRBJ2-5; 7 bases match TRBD1. Germline CDR1 GTSNPN, CDR2 SVGIG (reference sequence). The CDR3 runs to 14 residues. The V segment lost 8 bases and the J segment 0 bases; nucleotides outside the gene matches: 9.

This chain links TRBV5-1 with TRBJ2-3, with no clear D. Germline V lookup: CDR1 SGHRS, CDR2 YFSETQ. Trimming shortened V by 4 bases and J by 6 bases, and 15 bases separated the two germline ends. This CDR3 is built from 14 residues. CDR3 nucleotide sequence: TGCGCCAGCAGCGTGGAAAGCCCATTGGATACGCAGTATTTT. It codes for CASSVESPLDTQYF.

The gene calls are TRBV30 and TRBJ2-6; no reliable D call. The germline V gene has CDR1 GTSNPN and CDR2 SVGIG (reference sequence). Trimming took 0 bases from V and 4 from J, leaving 7 bases between them. The CDR3 length is 14 residues. The CDR3 DNA is TGTGCCTGGAGTGTTCATAGCGGGGCCAACGTCCTGACTTTC. As protein: CAWSVHSGANVLTF.

The V call is TRBV5-4, the J call TRBJ2-7; D not resolved. CDR1 and CDR2 (germline): SGHNT, YYREEE (reference sequence). V lost 5 bases and J 7 bases, leaving 19 bases between the germline ends. The CDR3 is made up of 14 amino acids. The CDR3 spells CASSSDPAPGEQYF. CDR3 sequence (DNA): TGTGCCAGCAGTTCTGACCCCGCCCCTGGGGAGCAGTACTTC.

The chain uses TRBV18 and TRBJ2-2; D gene unclear. Germline V CDR1 and CDR2: KGHSH, LQKENI. This CDR3 has 14 amino acids. V lost 3 bases to trimming and J lost 0 bases, with 5 bases between them. The CDR3 nucleotides are TGTGCCAGCTCACCCGACCCGAACACCGGGGAGCTGTTTTTT. Residues: CASSPDPNTGELFF.

This clone was counted a few times. The chain carries TRBV6-6 and TRBJ1-2; 9 nucleotides agree with TRBD1. The CDR3 totals 14 residues. V shed 8 bases and J 1 base; nucleotides not matched to a gene: 5. From germline, CDR1 is MNHNY and CDR2 SVGAGI (reference sequence). The CDR3 nucleotides read TGTGCCAGCCTGTTGACAGGGGGTAACTATGGCTACACCTTC. It encodes CASLLTGGNYGYTF.

The chain combines TRBV5-4 with TRBJ2-7, with D possibly being TRBD1 (5 bases). CDR1 is SGHNT, CDR2 YYREEE, per germline (reference sequence). The V end lost 7 bases, the J end lost 6 bases, and 26 bases lay between the germline ends. There are 16 residues in the CDR3. The DNA of the CDR3 is TGTGCCAGCCGGCTTGATGGCGGCAGGGCTGTAGGCGAGCAGTACTTC. Amino acid sequence: CASRLDGGRAVGEQYF.

The genes are TRBV21-1 and TRBJ2-3. TRBV21-1 is an annotated pseudogene. This CDR3 has 15 residues. In nucleotides, the CDR3 is TGTGCCAGCGGAACCAAAGCCTCCTCCCCAGATACGCAGTATTTT. It specifies CASGTKASSPDTQYF.

J is TRBJ1-3 and V is TRBV2, with D unresolved. The germline gives CDR1 SNHLY, CDR2 FYNNEI. This CDR3 is 12 amino acids long. V was shortened by 8 bases and J by 0 bases, with 5 bases between the two germline ends. The CDR3 nucleotides read TGTGCCAGCGACAACTCTGGAAACACCATATATTTT. Its protein product is CASDNSGNTIYF. The variable domain in full, with the rest retrieved from reference TRBV2 and TRBJ1-3, is EPEVTQTPSHQVTQMGQEVILRCVPISNHLYFYWYRQILGQKVEFLVSFYNNEISEKSEIFDDQFSVERPDGSNFTLKIRSTKLEDSAMYFCASDNSGNTIYFGEGSWLTVV.

This clone occurred a few times. The chain joins TRBV9 to TRBJ2-3; unclear D gene. From germline, CDR1 is SGDLS and CDR2 YYNGEE. The V gene lost 3 bases and the J gene lost 4 bases, with 12 bases spanning the gap. CDR3 size: 14 residues. The CDR3 region has the DNA TGTGCCAGCAGCGCGTCCGACCCGGCAGATACGCAGTATTTT. Protein sequence: CASSASDPADTQYF.

Here the CDR3 DNA reads TGTGCCAGCAGTGAAATGGCAGTCGGCTATGGCTACACCTTC. Its translation: CASSEMAVGYGYTF. The V call is TRBV2, the J call TRBJ1-2; D is unresolved. CDR3 length equals 14 residues. CDR1 and CDR2 (germline): SNHLY, FYNNEI. The V end was cut by 2 bases, the J end by 4 bases, with 11 bases between.

This clone was detected only a few times. The V and J genes are TRBV28 and TRBJ2-7, with a possible D match to TRBD1 (6 bases). Germline V gene sequence: CDR1 MDHEN, CDR2 SYDVKM. The V end was cut by 8 bases, the J end by 0 bases, with 14 bases between. The CDR3 extends over 14 amino acids. The CDR3 here is CASRQVVGSYEQYF. For the CDR3, the DNA is TGTGCCAGCCGACAGGTTGTGGGCTCCTACGAGCAGTACTTC. Full variable domain (missing parts from reference TRBV28 and TRBJ2-7): DVKVTQSSRYLVKRTGEKVFLECVQDMDHENMFWYRQDPGLGLRLIYFSYDVKMKEKGDIPEGYSVSREKKERFSLILESASTNQTSMYLCASRQVVGSYEQYFGPGTRLTVT.

The rearrangement links TRBV6-6 to TRBJ1-6, with TRBD1 matching 7 bases. The CDR3 has 14 residues. The germline V gene has CDR1 MNHNY and CDR2 SVGAGI (reference sequence). The junction had 3 bases not matched to a gene; V was cut back by 2 bases and J by 8 bases. As DNA, the CDR3 is TGTGCCAGCAGTTACAGGGACAGCGATTCACCCCTCCACTTT. Protein product: CASSYRDSDSPLHF.

The rearrangement joins TRBV5-1 to TRBJ2-5, with D possibly being TRBD1 (6 bases). With 2 bases removed from V and 5 bases from J, the gap between germline ends came to 16 bases. Germline CDR1 reads SGHRS; CDR2 reads YFSETQ. The CDR3 extends over 15 amino acids. DNA for the CDR3: TGCGCCAGCAGCTTTGGAGACAGGAGTTTGGAGACCCAGTACTTC. This sequence encodes CASSFGDRSLETQYF.

The rearrangement joins TRBV19 to TRBJ2-3, with 7 bases aligning to TRBD1. CDR1 and CDR2 from the germline V gene are LNHDA and SQIVND (reference sequence). The length of the CDR3 is 17 residues. J was trimmed by 4 bases and V by 6 bases; bases with no gene match: 16. In DNA, the CDR3 is TGTGCCAGTAGCACCATGAACAGGGGATGGCCTCCAGATACGCAGTATTTT. This codes for CASSTMNRGWPPDTQYF. The whole variable domain, remainder taken from reference TRBV19 and TRBJ2-3, is DGGITQSPKYLFRKEGQNVTLSCEQNLNHDAMYWYRQDPGQGLRLIYYSQIVNDFQKGDIAEGYSVSREKKESFPLTVTSAQKNPTAFYLCASSTMNRGWPPDTQYFGPGTRLTVL.

V usage is TRBV27 and J usage is TRBJ2-5; D may be TRBD1 (6 bases). The DNA end favors TRBJ2-7, so the J call may be wrong. The CDR3 runs 15 residues. In germline, CDR1 is MNHEY, CDR2 SMNVEV (reference sequence). CDR3 DNA: TGTGCCAGCAGTTTATCGGGGGCCGGACTCTACGAGCAGTACTTC. Translated, it gives CASSLSGAGLYEQYF.

The chain recombines TRBV19 with TRBJ1-5; possibly TRBD1 for D (5 bases). The germline V gene has CDR1 LNHDA and CDR2 SQIVND (reference sequence). The CDR3 is made up of 14 amino acids. The V end lost 8 bases, the J end lost 1 base, and 12 bases lay between the germline ends. CDR3 nucleotide sequence: TGTGCCAGTCAAAGGGACGGCAGCAATCAGCCCCAGCATTTT. It is translated as CASQRDGSNQPQHF.

In this sample, this clone turned up a few times. J is TRBJ2-5 and V is TRBV11-2; D is unclear. Trimming left V 2 bases short and J 4 bases short, with 14 bases between. Per germline, CDR1 SGHAT and CDR2 FQNNGV. This CDR3 spans 15 amino acids. CDR3 nucleotides: TGTGCCAGCAGCTTATATTCGGAGTTCCGAGAGACCCAGTACTTC. It translates to CASSLYSEFRETQYF.